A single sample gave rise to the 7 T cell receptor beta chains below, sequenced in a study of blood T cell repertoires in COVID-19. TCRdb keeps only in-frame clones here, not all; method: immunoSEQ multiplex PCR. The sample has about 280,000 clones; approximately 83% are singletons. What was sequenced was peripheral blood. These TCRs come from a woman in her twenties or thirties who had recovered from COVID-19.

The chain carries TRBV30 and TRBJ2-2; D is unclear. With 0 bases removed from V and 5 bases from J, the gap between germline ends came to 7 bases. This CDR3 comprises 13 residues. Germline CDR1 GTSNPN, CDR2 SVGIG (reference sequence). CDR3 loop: CAWSVFGTGELFF. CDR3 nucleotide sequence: TGTGCCTGGAGTGTTTTCGGGACCGGGGAGCTGTTTTTT.

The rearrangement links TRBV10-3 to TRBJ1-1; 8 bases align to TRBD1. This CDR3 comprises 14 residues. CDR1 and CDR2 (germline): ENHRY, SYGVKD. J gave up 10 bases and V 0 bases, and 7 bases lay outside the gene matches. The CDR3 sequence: CAISESAGGEGAFF. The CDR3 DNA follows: TGTGCCATCAGTGAGTCTGCAGGGGGCGAAGGAGCTTTCTTT.

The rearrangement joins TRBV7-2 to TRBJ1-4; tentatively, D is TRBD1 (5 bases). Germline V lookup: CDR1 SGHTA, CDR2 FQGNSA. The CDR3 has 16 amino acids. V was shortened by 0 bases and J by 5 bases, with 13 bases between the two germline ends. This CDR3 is CASSLAPPGLNEKLFF. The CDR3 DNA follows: TGTGCCAGCAGCTTAGCCCCGCCAGGGCTGAATGAAAAACTGTTTTTT.

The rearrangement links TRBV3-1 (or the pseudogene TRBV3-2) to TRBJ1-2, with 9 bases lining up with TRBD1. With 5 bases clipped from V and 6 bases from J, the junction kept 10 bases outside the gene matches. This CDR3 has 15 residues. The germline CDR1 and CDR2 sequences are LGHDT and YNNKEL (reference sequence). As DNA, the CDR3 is TGTGCCAGCAGCTACCGTCAGGGACAGGGAAATGGCTACACCTTC. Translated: CASSYRQGQGNGYTF.

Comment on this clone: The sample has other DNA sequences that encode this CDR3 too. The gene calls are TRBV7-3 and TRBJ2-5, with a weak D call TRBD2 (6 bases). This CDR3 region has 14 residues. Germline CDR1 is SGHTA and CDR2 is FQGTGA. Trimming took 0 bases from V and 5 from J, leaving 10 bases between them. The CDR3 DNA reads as TGTGCCAGCAGCTTAACGGGGGGTCTGGAGACCCAGTACTTC. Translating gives CASSLTGGLETQYF.

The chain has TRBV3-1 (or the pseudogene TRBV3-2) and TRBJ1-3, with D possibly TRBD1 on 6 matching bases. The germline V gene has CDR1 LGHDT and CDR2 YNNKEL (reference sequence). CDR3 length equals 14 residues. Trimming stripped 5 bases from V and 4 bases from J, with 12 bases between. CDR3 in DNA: TGTGCCAGCAGCGCACAGGGTACAGGAAACACCATATATTTT. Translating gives CASSAQGTGNTIYF.

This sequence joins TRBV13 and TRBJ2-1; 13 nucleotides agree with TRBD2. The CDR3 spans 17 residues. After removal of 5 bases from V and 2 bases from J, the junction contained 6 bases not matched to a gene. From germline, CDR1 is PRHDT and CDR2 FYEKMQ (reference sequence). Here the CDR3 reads CASSPGLAGLAYNEQFF. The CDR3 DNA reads TGTGCCAGCAGCCCGGGACTAGCGGGACTCGCCTACAATGAGCAGTTCTTC.